This is a list of T cell receptor beta chains from one sample in a study of shared clonotypes between healthy human individuals. Sequencing used immunoSEQ multiplex PCR; TCRdb keeps in-frame clones, though not all of them. The data show about 1.5 million clones, 98% seen once. The source material was naive CD4+ T cells sorted from blood. The receptor source for this set is a young man in good health. CDR3s include the opening cysteine and the closing phenylalanine or tryptophan. The order of the fields is J gene, D gene, V gene, clone size, CDR3 length, CDR3 protein, CDR3 DNA. The D gene is left open where the match is weak. Only part of the rows carry a size: once, few, many, or a class if the clone is expanded.

j_call: TRBJ2-1
d_call: NA
v_call: TRBV2
clone_size: NA
cdr3_length: 12
cdr3_aa: CASSVMGNEQFF
cdr3_nt: TGTGCCAGCAGTGTTATGGGGAATGAGCAGTTCTTC

j_call: TRBJ2-7
d_call: NA
v_call: TRBV4-3
clone_size: once
cdr3_length: 13
cdr3_aa: CASSQDRMYEQYF
cdr3_nt: TGCGCCAGCAGCCAAGATCGAATGTACGAGCAGTACTTC

j_call: TRBJ2-5
d_call: NA
v_call: TRBV4-1
clone_size: NA
cdr3_length: 17
cdr3_aa: CASSRSGDPFSQETQYF
cdr3_nt: TGCGCCAGCAGCCGTAGCGGAGACCCTTTCTCCCAAGAGACCCAGTACTTC

j_call: TRBJ2-3
d_call: NA
v_call: TRBV9
clone_size: NA
cdr3_length: 17
cdr3_aa: CASSVGALASKADTQYF
cdr3_nt: TGTGCCAGCAGCGTAGGGGCGCTAGCGAGCAAGGCGGATACGCAGTATTTT

j_call: TRBJ1-3
d_call: NA
v_call: TRBV2
clone_size: NA
cdr3_length: 13
cdr3_aa: CASSEQSGNTIYF
cdr3_nt: TGTGCCAGCAGTGAACAGTCTGGAAACACCATATATTTT

j_call: TRBJ1-5
d_call: TRBD1
v_call: TRBV2
clone_size: once
cdr3_length: 14
cdr3_aa: CASTEDRRNQPQHF
cdr3_nt: TGTGCCAGCACCGAGGACAGGCGCAATCAGCCCCAGCATTTT

j_call: TRBJ2-3
d_call: TRBD2
v_call: TRBV6-4
clone_size: NA
cdr3_length: 15
cdr3_aa: CASTRTSGSTDTQYF
cdr3_nt: TGTGCCAGCACCCGGACTAGCGGCTCCACAGATACGCAGTATTTT

j_call: TRBJ2-1
d_call: TRBD1
v_call: TRBV28
clone_size: NA
cdr3_length: 17
cdr3_aa: CASSSLRTGFRYNEQFF
cdr3_nt: TGTGCCAGCTCAAGCCTCCGGACAGGGTTTCGGTACAATGAGCAGTTCTTC

j_call: TRBJ2-7
d_call: TRBD2
v_call: TRBV28
clone_size: once
cdr3_length: 15
cdr3_aa: CASSFPSGLSYEQYF
cdr3_nt: TGTGCCAGCAGTTTTCCTAGCGGCCTCTCCTACGAGCAGTACTTC

j_call: TRBJ2-3
d_call: NA
v_call: TRBV29-1
clone_size: NA
cdr3_length: 13
cdr3_aa: CSVAGRNTDTQYF
cdr3_nt: TGCAGCGTTGCTGGGAGGAACACAGATACGCAGTATTTT

j_call: TRBJ2-7
d_call: NA
v_call: TRBV9
clone_size: NA
cdr3_length: 14
cdr3_aa: CASSVATPNYEQYF
cdr3_nt: TGTGCCAGCAGCGTGGCCACACCGAACTACGAGCAGTACTTC

j_call: TRBJ2-7
d_call: TRBD1
v_call: TRBV5-1
clone_size: NA
cdr3_length: 13
cdr3_aa: CASSENRGREQYF
cdr3_nt: TGCGCCAGCAGCGAGAACAGGGGACGCGAGCAGTACTTC

j_call: TRBJ2-7
d_call: NA
v_call: TRBV9
clone_size: NA
cdr3_length: 12
cdr3_aa: CASSARDTEQYF
cdr3_nt: TGTGCCAGCAGCGCAAGAGACACCGAGCAGTACTTC

j_call: TRBJ2-2
d_call: TRBD1
v_call: TRBV6-6
clone_size: once
cdr3_length: 14
cdr3_aa: CATQGGGFTGELFF
cdr3_nt: TGTGCCACCCAAGGGGGCGGTTTCACCGGGGAGCTGTTTTTT

j_call: TRBJ1-5
d_call: NA
v_call: TRBV6-5
clone_size: NA
cdr3_length: 14
cdr3_aa: CASSRTVLGQPQHF
cdr3_nt: TGTGCCAGCAGTAGGACGGTTCTAGGGCAGCCCCAGCATTTT

j_call: TRBJ1-2
d_call: TRBD1
v_call: TRBV25-1
clone_size: once
cdr3_length: 14
cdr3_aa: CASSGDRGPYGYTF
cdr3_nt: TGTGCCAGCAGTGGGGACAGGGGGCCCTATGGCTACACCTTC

j_call: TRBJ2-2
d_call: NA
v_call: TRBV7-8
clone_size: NA
cdr3_length: 18
cdr3_aa: CASSLVSWGSRNTGELFF
cdr3_nt: TGTGCCAGCAGCTTAGTGTCGTGGGGGAGTCGGAACACCGGGGAGCTGTTTTTT

j_call: TRBJ2-7
d_call: TRBD1
v_call: TRBV5-4
clone_size: NA
cdr3_length: 16
cdr3_aa: CASSLGGTGNYYEQYF
cdr3_nt: TGTGCCAGCAGCTTGGGCGGGACAGGGAATTACTACGAGCAGTACTTC

j_call: TRBJ2-1
d_call: NA
v_call: TRBV29-1
clone_size: NA
cdr3_length: 12
cdr3_aa: CSVETGVNEQFF
cdr3_nt: TGCAGCGTTGAGACGGGAGTTAATGAGCAGTTCTTC

j_call: TRBJ2-5
d_call: NA
v_call: TRBV14
clone_size: NA
cdr3_length: 15
cdr3_aa: CASSQTPRGRETQYF
cdr3_nt: TGTGCCAGCAGCCAAACCCCGAGGGGTCGGGAGACCCAGTACTTC

j_call: TRBJ1-1
d_call: NA
v_call: TRBV6-5
clone_size: NA
cdr3_length: 15
cdr3_aa: CASSPLRTFSTEAFF
cdr3_nt: TGTGCCAGCAGCCCCTTAAGGACATTTTCCACTGAAGCTTTCTTT

j_call: TRBJ2-1
d_call: TRBD2
v_call: TRBV10-1
clone_size: few
cdr3_length: 16
cdr3_aa: CASSESGGRAYNEQFF
cdr3_nt: TGCGCCAGCAGTGAGTCGGGCGGGAGGGCCTACAATGAGCAGTTCTTC

j_call: TRBJ2-1
d_call: NA
v_call: TRBV4-1
clone_size: once
cdr3_length: 17
cdr3_aa: CASSQDRETSSYNEQFF
cdr3_nt: TGCGCCAGCAGCCAAGATCGTGAGACGAGCTCCTACAATGAGCAGTTCTTC

j_call: TRBJ1-3
d_call: NA
v_call: TRBV5-1
clone_size: NA
cdr3_length: 13
cdr3_aa: CASSLVQGNTIYF
cdr3_nt: TGCGCCAGCAGCTTGGTCCAGGGAAACACCATATATTTT

j_call: TRBJ2-2
d_call: NA
v_call: TRBV7-3
clone_size: once
cdr3_length: 18
cdr3_aa: CASSLGQIARANTGELFF
cdr3_nt: TGTGCCAGCAGCTTGGGACAAATCGCCAGGGCGAACACCGGGGAGCTGTTTTTT

j_call: TRBJ1-5
d_call: NA
v_call: TRBV10-3
clone_size: NA
cdr3_length: 18
cdr3_aa: CAISESRRGGEANQPQHF
cdr3_nt: TGTGCCATCAGTGAGTCGCGGCGGGGAGGGGAGGCCAATCAGCCCCAGCATTTT

j_call: TRBJ2-3
d_call: NA
v_call: TRBV5-1
clone_size: NA
cdr3_length: 13
cdr3_aa: CASVAPNTDTQYF
cdr3_nt: TGCGCCAGCGTGGCCCCGAACACAGATACGCAGTATTTT

j_call: TRBJ2-5
d_call: NA
v_call: TRBV30
clone_size: NA
cdr3_length: 15
cdr3_aa: CAWSVSGQTQETQYF
cdr3_nt: TGTGCCTGGAGTGTATCGGGGCAGACACAAGAGACCCAGTACTTC

j_call: TRBJ1-4
d_call: NA
v_call: TRBV7-8
clone_size: NA
cdr3_length: 17
cdr3_aa: CASSRAHLGEDGEKLFF
cdr3_nt: TGTGCCAGCAGTCGAGCGCACCTCGGCGAGGATGGTGAAAAACTGTTTTTT

j_call: TRBJ2-1
d_call: NA
v_call: TRBV4-1
clone_size: NA
cdr3_length: 15
cdr3_aa: CASSQLALPYNEQFF
cdr3_nt: TGCGCCAGCAGCCAACTAGCCCTCCCCTACAATGAGCAGTTCTTC

j_call: TRBJ2-2
d_call: NA
v_call: TRBV4-1
clone_size: NA
cdr3_length: 16
cdr3_aa: CASSRKPAYNTGELFF
cdr3_nt: TGCGCCAGCAGCCGGAAACCGGCCTACAACACCGGGGAGCTGTTTTTT

j_call: TRBJ2-3
d_call: TRBD1
v_call: TRBV5-1
clone_size: NA
cdr3_length: 16
cdr3_aa: CASSRDRGLFTDTQYF
cdr3_nt: TGCGCCAGCAGTCGGGACAGGGGGCTCTTCACAGATACGCAGTATTTT

j_call: TRBJ1-5
d_call: NA
v_call: TRBV21-1
clone_size: NA
cdr3_length: 14
cdr3_aa: CASSNGGLFQPQHF
cdr3_nt: TGTGCCAGCAGCAACGGGGGGCTCTTTCAGCCCCAGCATTTT

j_call: TRBJ1-1
d_call: TRBD1
v_call: TRBV2
clone_size: NA
cdr3_length: 13
cdr3_aa: CASSLRTGDEAFF
cdr3_nt: TGTGCCAGCAGTCTCAGGACAGGGGATGAAGCTTTCTTT

j_call: TRBJ1-2
d_call: NA
v_call: TRBV5-6
clone_size: NA
cdr3_length: 15
cdr3_aa: CASSLYEEANYGYTF
cdr3_nt: TGTGCCAGCAGCTTGTATGAGGAAGCTAACTATGGCTACACCTTC

j_call: TRBJ2-1
d_call: NA
v_call: TRBV29-1
clone_size: once
cdr3_length: 13
cdr3_aa: CSVDSRSYNEQFF
cdr3_nt: TGCAGCGTTGACTCCCGCTCCTACAATGAGCAGTTCTTC

j_call: TRBJ2-3
d_call: NA
v_call: TRBV19
clone_size: NA
cdr3_length: 16
cdr3_aa: CASSTSFPESTDTQYF
cdr3_nt: TGTGCCAGTAGTACCTCCTTTCCGGAGAGCACAGATACGCAGTATTTT

j_call: TRBJ2-4
d_call: NA
v_call: TRBV29-1
clone_size: NA
cdr3_length: 12
cdr3_aa: CSVADSKNIQYF
cdr3_nt: TGCAGCGTGGCGGACAGCAAAAACATTCAGTACTTC

j_call: TRBJ2-3
d_call: NA
v_call: TRBV10-2
clone_size: NA
cdr3_length: 16
cdr3_aa: CASRGLALASTDTQYF
cdr3_nt: TGCGCCAGCAGAGGATTAGCGCTTGCTAGCACAGATACGCAGTATTTT

j_call: TRBJ1-1
d_call: NA
v_call: TRBV4-1
clone_size: NA
cdr3_length: 14
cdr3_aa: CASSQVVRNTEAFF
cdr3_nt: TGCGCCAGCAGCCAAGTCGTTAGGAACACTGAAGCTTTCTTT

j_call: TRBJ1-5
d_call: TRBD1
v_call: TRBV28
clone_size: once
cdr3_length: 14
cdr3_aa: CASTIQGARKPQHF
cdr3_nt: TGTGCCAGCACGATACAGGGGGCCCGAAAGCCCCAGCATTTT

j_call: TRBJ2-2
d_call: NA
v_call: TRBV10-3
clone_size: NA
cdr3_length: 13
cdr3_aa: CATTAANTGELFF
cdr3_nt: TGTGCCACAACCGCAGCGAACACCGGGGAGCTGTTTTTT

j_call: TRBJ2-7
d_call: NA
v_call: TRBV28
clone_size: NA
cdr3_length: 14
cdr3_aa: CASSMAGVAYEQYF
cdr3_nt: TGTGCCAGCAGTATGGCTGGGGTCGCCTACGAGCAGTACTTC

j_call: TRBJ1-2
d_call: NA
v_call: TRBV5-5
clone_size: NA
cdr3_length: 13
cdr3_aa: CASSTGTEYGYTF
cdr3_nt: TGTGCCAGCAGCACGGGGACCGAGTATGGCTACACCTTC

j_call: TRBJ2-7
d_call: NA
v_call: TRBV7-9
clone_size: NA
cdr3_length: 14
cdr3_aa: CASSRGPGSYEQYF
cdr3_nt: TGTGCCAGCAGCAGGGGACCGGGCTCCTACGAGCAGTACTTC

j_call: TRBJ2-1
d_call: TRBD2
v_call: TRBV18
clone_size: NA
cdr3_length: 19
cdr3_aa: CASSPLRRLAGDSHNEQFF
cdr3_nt: TGTGCCAGCTCACCTTTGCGGAGACTAGCGGGGGATTCCCACAATGAGCAGTTCTTC

j_call: TRBJ1-4
d_call: TRBD1
v_call: TRBV7-9
clone_size: NA
cdr3_length: 14
cdr3_aa: CASSSGGANEKLFF
cdr3_nt: TGTGCCAGCAGCTCAGGGGGGGCTAATGAAAAACTGTTTTTT

j_call: TRBJ2-3
d_call: NA
v_call: TRBV5-1
clone_size: NA
cdr3_length: 11
cdr3_aa: CASSFADTQYF
cdr3_nt: TGCGCCAGCAGCTTCGCAGATACGCAGTATTTT

j_call: TRBJ2-2
d_call: NA
v_call: TRBV19
clone_size: NA
cdr3_length: 16
cdr3_aa: CASSILGQMNTGELFF
cdr3_nt: TGTGCCAGTAGTATACTCGGACAGATGAACACCGGGGAGCTGTTTTTT

j_call: TRBJ2-5
d_call: NA
v_call: TRBV19
clone_size: NA
cdr3_length: 16
cdr3_aa: CASSHRTDWYQETQYF
cdr3_nt: TGTGCCAGTAGTCACCGGACAGACTGGTACCAAGAGACCCAGTACTTC

j_call: TRBJ1-1
d_call: TRBD1
v_call: TRBV4-1
clone_size: NA
cdr3_length: 14
cdr3_aa: CASSHPTGDTEAFF
cdr3_nt: TGCGCCAGCAGCCACCCTACAGGGGACACTGAAGCTTTCTTT

j_call: TRBJ2-5
d_call: NA
v_call: TRBV30
clone_size: NA
cdr3_length: 13
cdr3_aa: CAWSSGGWETQYF
cdr3_nt: TGTGCCTGGAGTTCCGGGGGTTGGGAGACCCAGTACTTC

j_call: TRBJ2-1
d_call: TRBD2
v_call: TRBV5-1
clone_size: NA
cdr3_length: 14
cdr3_aa: CASSLEAGDHEQFF
cdr3_nt: TGCGCCAGCAGCTTGGAGGCGGGAGATCATGAGCAGTTCTTC